These 5 T cell receptor beta chains share one sample of origin, sequenced in a study of CD8 T cells in ankylosing spondylitis (TCRdb year 2017). Study-wide findings and limitations: A TCR beta motif of fewer than 10 highly homologous amino acid variants appeared characteristic of blood from ankylosing spondylitis patients.

The protocol used for the library was 5' RACE. TCRdb lists the instrument as Illumina HiSeq 2500. TCRdb reprocessed the public reads (quality trimming at Q25 with fastp, clone calling with MiXCR) and kept in-frame beta chains. Every distinct CDR3 protein forms one entry, paired with its most common genes and DNA. Counted in this sample were about 700,000 distinct CDR3 sequences; roughly 19% of them appeared once. Together, the top ten hold approximately 18% of the sample. No antigen has been assigned to these receptors. The sequencing sample was made of blood, either unsorted or a sorted T cell fraction (not recorded which). These TCRs come from a male donor with ankylosing spondylitis.

This clonotype was seen more than once but under ten times. The chain carries TRBV27 and TRBJ2-5; 7 nucleotides agree with TRBD1. Germline assignment: CDR1 MNHEY and CDR2 SMNVEV (reference sequence). V was clipped by 1 base and J by 2 bases; unmatched bases: 4. This CDR3 contains 15 residues. The CDR3 sequence is CASSLFTGAQETQYF. The CDR3 nucleotides read TGTGCCAGCAGTTTATTTACAGGGGCACAAGAGACCCAGTACTTC.

This clonotype was counted many times. The chain joins TRBV7-3 to TRBJ1-1; D possibly corresponds to TRBD1 (5 bases). V lost 0 bases and J lost 4, with 6 bases in between. The length of the CDR3 is 13 residues. The germline CDR1 and CDR2 sequences are SGHTA and FQGTGA. CDR3 region: CASSLTQGTEAFF. DNA of the CDR3: TGTGCCAGCAGCTTAACTCAGGGCACTGAAGCTTTCTTT.

This clonotype showed up just a few times. The CDR3 DNA reads as TGCAGCGACCGCCGGACAGATACTTACTCACCCCTCCACTTT. This sequence encodes CSDRRTDTYSPLHF. This sequence joins TRBV29-1 and TRBJ1-6; possibly TRBD1 for D (6 bases). CDR3 length: 14 residues. With 7 bases removed from V and 10 bases from J, the gap between germline ends came to 20 bases. Germline lookup yields CDR1 SQVTM and CDR2 ANQGSEA.

The chain uses TRBV29-1 and TRBJ2-3; 8 positions match TRBD2. The CDR3 is 15 amino acids. CDR1 is SQVTM, CDR2 ANQGSEA, per germline. The junction had 12 bases not matched to a gene; V was cut back by 6 bases and J by 4 bases. This CDR3 is CSVARGSGSPDTQYF. The DNA for the CDR3 is TGCAGCGTCGCTAGGGGCAGCGGGAGCCCAGATACGCAGTATTTT.

This clonotype was picked up a small number of times. This sequence joins TRBV12-3 or TRBV12-4 and TRBJ2-2, with D possibly matching TRBD2 (5 bases). CDR3 length: 11 amino acids. Trimming took 8 bases from V and 7 from J, leaving 8 bases between them. The CDR3 reads CASEGNGELFF. The CDR3 bases are TGTGCCAGCGAGGGAAACGGGGAGCTGTTTTTT.